This paragraph covers one TCR beta chain sequence. CDR1 is SGHAT, CDR2 FQNNGV, per germline. Germline trimming cut 5 bases from V and 0 bases from J; bases unmatched to any gene: 5. The CDR3 covers 16 residues. The data stem from a study of blood T cell repertoires in COVID-19. Profiling relied on immunoSEQ multiplex PCR, and the TCRdb table lists in-frame clones only, not all of them. The table shows more than 45,000 clones, with just under 90% occurring only once. The sequenced sample consisted of peripheral blood. The chain recombines TRBV11-2 with TRBJ2-3; TRBD2 matches 10 bases. This clonotype was obtained from a man in his 60s with acute or convalescent COVID-19. The CDR3: CASSPLAGSSTDTQYF. Here the CDR3 DNA reads TGTGCCAGCAGCCCACTAGCGGGATCTAGCACAGATACGCAGTATTTT.